These 6 T cell receptor beta chains were sequenced from one sample in a study of OX40 agonist ivuxolimab in advanced cancers. Profiled with immunoSEQ multiplex PCR; TCRdb holds only in-frame clones, not every one. This sample has about 76,000 clones, with over 75% found just once. The specimen comprised CD4+ or CD8+ T cells sorted from blood, sampled in a trial of the OX40 agonist ivuxolimab. Receptors originate from an adult with an advanced solid tumor such as melanoma, head and neck, liver or kidney cancer.

The chain carries TRBV7-2 and TRBJ1-2; TRBD1 is a possible D gene (6 bases). V lost 0 bases and J 0 bases, leaving 8 bases between the germline ends. Germline CDR1 is SGHTA and CDR2 is FQGNSA. The CDR3 is 15 residues long. The CDR3 DNA is TGTGCCAGCAGCTTAGCGCCAGGGGCTAACTATGGCTACACCTTC. This sequence encodes CASSLAPGANYGYTF. Looking up the rest from reference TRBV7-2 and TRBJ1-2 gives the full variable domain: GAGVSQSPSNKVTEKGKDVELRCDPISGHTALYWYRQSLGQGLEFLIYFQGNSAPDKSGLPSDRFSAERTGGSVSTLTIQRTQQEDSAVYLCASSLAPGANYGYTFGSGTRLTVV.

The gene calls are TRBV12-5 and TRBJ1-4, with D unclear. The CDR3 sequence is 13 residues long. V lost 2 bases to trimming and J lost 8 bases, with 9 bases between them. Germline CDR1 reads LGHNT; CDR2 reads FRNRAP. The CDR3 protein is CASGLLGREKLFF. The CDR3 nucleotides are TGTGCTAGTGGTTTGCTTGGGAGGGAAAAACTGTTTTTT.

This clone was observed once. The chain joins TRBV6-1 to TRBJ1-4; D is ambiguous. The CDR3 is 13 residues long. With 6 bases removed from V and 8 bases from J, the gap between germline ends came to 13 bases. Looked up from germline, CDR1 is MNHNS and CDR2 is SASEGT. CDR3: CASRRAAREKLFF. CDR3 DNA sequence: TGTGCCAGCAGAAGGGCGGCGCGGGAAAAACTGTTTTTT.

The J gene is TRBJ2-1, the V gene TRBV7-3; TRBD2 matches 8 bases. Trimming at V came to 1 base and at J to 5 bases, leaving 7 bases not matched to a gene. CDR1 and CDR2 (germline): SGHTA, FQGTGA. CDR3 length: 16 amino acids. The CDR3 nucleotides are TGTGCCAGCAGCTTAATAACCGGGAGGGCAAACAATGAGCAGTTCTTC. This sequence encodes CASSLITGRANNEQFF.

The V call is TRBV7-8, the J call TRBJ1-5; no reliable D call. This CDR3 is built from 18 residues. The V gene lost 5 bases and the J gene lost 0 bases, with 20 bases spanning the gap. CDR1 and CDR2 (germline): SGHVS, FQNEAQ. The CDR3 nucleotides are TGTGCCAGCAGCACCCAGGTGGCACGGAGTTATAGCAATCAGCCCCAGCATTTT. It encodes CASSTQVARSYSNQPQHF.

The V call is TRBV5-1, the J call TRBJ2-1; 11 bases align to TRBD1. The CDR3 is 16 amino acids. In germline, CDR1 is SGHRS, CDR2 YFSETQ. The trim removed 4 bases at V and 2 bases at J, leaving 5 bases unmatched. The CDR3 region is CASSPGQGVTYNEQFF. DNA of the CDR3: TGCGCCAGCAGCCCGGGACAGGGGGTAACCTACAATGAGCAGTTCTTC.